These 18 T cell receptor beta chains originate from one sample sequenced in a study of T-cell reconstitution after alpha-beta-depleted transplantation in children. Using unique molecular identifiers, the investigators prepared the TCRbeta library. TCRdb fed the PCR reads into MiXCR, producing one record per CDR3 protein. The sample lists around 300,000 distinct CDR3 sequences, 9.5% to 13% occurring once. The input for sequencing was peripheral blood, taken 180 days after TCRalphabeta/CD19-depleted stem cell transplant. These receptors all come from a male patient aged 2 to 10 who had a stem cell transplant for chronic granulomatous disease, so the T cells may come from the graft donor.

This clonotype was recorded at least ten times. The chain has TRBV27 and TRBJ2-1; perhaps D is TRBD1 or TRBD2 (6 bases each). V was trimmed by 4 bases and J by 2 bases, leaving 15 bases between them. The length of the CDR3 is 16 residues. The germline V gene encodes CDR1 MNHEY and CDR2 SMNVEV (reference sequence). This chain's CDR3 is CASSYRAGTTYNEQFF. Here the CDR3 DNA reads TGTGCCAGCAGTTACAGGGCGGGGACCACCTACAATGAGCAGTTCTTC.

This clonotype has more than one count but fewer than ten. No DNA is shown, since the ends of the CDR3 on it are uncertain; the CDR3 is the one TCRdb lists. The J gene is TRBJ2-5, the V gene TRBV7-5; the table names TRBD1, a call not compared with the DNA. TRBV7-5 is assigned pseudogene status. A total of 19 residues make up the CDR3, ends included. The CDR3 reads CISVPEASHRGGCKETQYF.

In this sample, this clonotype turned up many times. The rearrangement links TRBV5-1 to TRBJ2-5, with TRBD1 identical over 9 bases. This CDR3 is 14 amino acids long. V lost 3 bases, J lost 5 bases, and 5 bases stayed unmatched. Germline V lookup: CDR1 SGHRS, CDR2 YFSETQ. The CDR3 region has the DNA TGCGCCAGCAGCTCGGGACAGGGAGGCGAGACCCAGTACTTC. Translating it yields CASSSGQGGETQYF.

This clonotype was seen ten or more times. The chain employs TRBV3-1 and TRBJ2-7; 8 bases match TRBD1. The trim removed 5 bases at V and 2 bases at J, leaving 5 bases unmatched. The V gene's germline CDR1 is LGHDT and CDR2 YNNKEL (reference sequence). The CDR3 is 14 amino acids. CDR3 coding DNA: TGTGCCAGCAGCGCGGACAGGGCTGCCTACGAGCAGTACTTC. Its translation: CASSADRAAYEQYF.

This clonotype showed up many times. CDR3: CASSLGQGAFGELFF. In DNA, the CDR3 is TGTGCCAGCAGCTTAGGACAGGGGGCCTTCGGGGAGCTGTTTTTT. The chain joins TRBV7-8 to TRBJ2-2, with 10 bases fitting TRBD1. Per germline, CDR1 SGHVS and CDR2 FQNEAQ. There are 15 residues in the CDR3. Trimming took 1 base from V and 7 from J; bases not matched to a gene: 3.

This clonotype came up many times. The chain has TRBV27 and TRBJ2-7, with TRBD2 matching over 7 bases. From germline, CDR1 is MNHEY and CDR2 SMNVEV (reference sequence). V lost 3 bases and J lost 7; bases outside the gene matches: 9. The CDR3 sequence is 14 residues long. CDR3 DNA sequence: TGTGCCAGCAGTTTCCAGCGGGACCGCGGTGAGCAGTACTTC. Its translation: CASSFQRDRGEQYF.

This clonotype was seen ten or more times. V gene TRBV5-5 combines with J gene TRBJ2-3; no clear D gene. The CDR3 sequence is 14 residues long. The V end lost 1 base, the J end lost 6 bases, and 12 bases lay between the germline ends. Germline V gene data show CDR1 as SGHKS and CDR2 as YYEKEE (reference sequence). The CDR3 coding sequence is TGTGCCAGCAGCTTGAATCCTTTGATGGATACGCAGTATTTT. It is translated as CASSLNPLMDTQYF. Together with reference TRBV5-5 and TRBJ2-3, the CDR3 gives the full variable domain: DAGVTQSPTHLIKTRGQQVTLRCSPISGHKSVSWYQQVLGQGPQFIFQYYEKEERGRGNFPDRFSARQFPNYSSELNVNALLLGDSALYLCASSLNPLMDTQYFGPGTRLTVL.

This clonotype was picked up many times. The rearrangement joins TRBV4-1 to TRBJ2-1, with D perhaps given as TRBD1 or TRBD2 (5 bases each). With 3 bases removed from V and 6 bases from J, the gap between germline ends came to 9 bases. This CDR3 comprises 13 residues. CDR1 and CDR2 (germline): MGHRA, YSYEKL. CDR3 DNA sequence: TGCGCCAGCAGCCAGGGACGTTCCAATGAGCAGTTCTTC. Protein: CASSQGRSNEQFF.

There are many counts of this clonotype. The CDR3 bases are TGTGCCACCAGCAGAGATTGGTCAGCGGGAGAAACCGGGGAGCTGTTTTTT. It yields the protein CATSRDWSAGETGELFF. The chain has TRBV15 and TRBJ2-2; 8 bases are shared with TRBD2. The CDR3 is 17 residues long. V lost 0 bases and J lost 5; bases outside the gene matches: 8. Germline CDR1 is LNHNV and CDR2 is YYDKDF (reference sequence).

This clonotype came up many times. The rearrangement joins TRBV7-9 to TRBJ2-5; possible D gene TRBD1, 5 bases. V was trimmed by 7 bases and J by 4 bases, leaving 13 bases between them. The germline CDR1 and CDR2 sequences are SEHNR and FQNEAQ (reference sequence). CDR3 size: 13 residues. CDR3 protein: CASISGFVETQYF. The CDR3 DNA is TGTGCCAGCATTTCAGGGTTCGTAGAGACCCAGTACTTC.

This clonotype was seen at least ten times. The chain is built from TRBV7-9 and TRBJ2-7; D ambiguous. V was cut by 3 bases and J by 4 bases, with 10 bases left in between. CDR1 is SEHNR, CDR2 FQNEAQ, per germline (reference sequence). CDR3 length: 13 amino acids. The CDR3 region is CASSLKTHYEQYF. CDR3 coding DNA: TGTGCCAGCAGCTTGAAGACCCATTACGAGCAGTACTTC. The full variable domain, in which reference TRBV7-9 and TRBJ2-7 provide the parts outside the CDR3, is DTGVSQNPRHKITKRGQNVTFRCDPISEHNRLYWYRQTLGQGPEFLTYFQNEAQLEKSRLLSDRFSAERPKGSFSTLEIQRTEQGDSAMYLCASSLKTHYEQYFGPGTRLTVT.

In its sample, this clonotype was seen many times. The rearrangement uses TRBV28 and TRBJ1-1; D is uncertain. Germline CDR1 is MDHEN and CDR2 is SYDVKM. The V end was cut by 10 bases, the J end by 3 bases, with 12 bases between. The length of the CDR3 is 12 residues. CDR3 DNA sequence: TGTGCCACCAGGATGGAGTACACTGAAGCTTTCTTT. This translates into CATRMEYTEAFF.

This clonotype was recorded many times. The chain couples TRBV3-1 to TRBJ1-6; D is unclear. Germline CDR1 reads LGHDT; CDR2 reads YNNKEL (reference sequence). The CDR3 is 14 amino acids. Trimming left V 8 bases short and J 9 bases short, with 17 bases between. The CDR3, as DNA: TGTGCCAGCGGACGGAGCCCTTACGGTTCACCCCTCCACTTT. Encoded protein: CASGRSPYGSPLHF.

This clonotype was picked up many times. The CDR3 coding sequence is TGTGCCAGCAGGCCCACAGGGGGCGTTGGTGATCAGCCCCAGCATTTT. This translates into CASRPTGGVGDQPQHF. This chain links TRBV12-3 or TRBV12-4 with TRBJ1-5; 9 nucleotides line up with TRBD1. The V segment lost 6 bases and the J segment 5 bases; nucleotides outside the gene matches: 11. The CDR3 contains 16 residues.

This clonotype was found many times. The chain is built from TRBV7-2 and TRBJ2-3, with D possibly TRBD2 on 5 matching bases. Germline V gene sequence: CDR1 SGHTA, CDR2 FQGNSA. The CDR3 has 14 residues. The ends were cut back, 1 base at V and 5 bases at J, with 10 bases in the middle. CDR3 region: CASSLGTGLDTQYF. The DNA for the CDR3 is TGTGCCAGCAGCTTAGGGACGGGGTTAGATACGCAGTATTTT.

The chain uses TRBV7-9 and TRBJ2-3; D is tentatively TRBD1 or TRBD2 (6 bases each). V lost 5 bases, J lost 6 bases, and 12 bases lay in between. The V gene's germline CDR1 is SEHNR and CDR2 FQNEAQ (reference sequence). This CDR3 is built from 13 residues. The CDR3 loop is CASSIGGGDTQYF. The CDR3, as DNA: TGTGCCAGCAGCATAGGGGGAGGTGATACGCAGTATTTT.

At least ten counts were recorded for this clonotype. The CDR3 region has the DNA TGTGCCAGCAGCTTAGGAGGCGATCAGCCCCAGCATTTT. Its protein is CASSLGGDQPQHF. The chain employs TRBV7-2 and TRBJ1-5; D ambiguous. This CDR3 has 13 residues. Trimming shortened V by 1 base and J by 5 bases, and 6 bases separated the two germline ends. Germline V CDR1 and CDR2: SGHTA, FQGNSA.

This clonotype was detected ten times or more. The CDR3 coding sequence is TGTGCCAGCAGTTTATACGGGACAGGGGGCACCGGGGAGCTGTTTTTT. Its protein product is CASSLYGTGGTGELFF. This chain links TRBV28 with TRBJ2-2; 11 nucleotides line up with TRBD1. After removal of 1 base from V and 4 bases from J, the junction contained 2 bases not matched to a gene. This CDR3 has 16 residues. CDR1 and CDR2 (germline): MDHEN, SYDVKM.